The present T cell receptor beta chain was sequenced within a study of a mutant IDH1 vaccine in newly diagnosed glioma. About the study: Commencement of vaccination occurred 4-6 weeks following radiotherapy alone, or concurrently with temozolomide cycles. Patients previously underwent radiotherapy, temozolomide, or both, and most underwent both.

Time point defined: week 5, during vaccination. Every vaccine dose comprised 300 ug of mutant IDH1 20-mer peptide plus topical imiquimod. New WHO grade 3 or 4 astrocytomas that were IDH1-mutant and ATRX-lost had been found in donors. Only in-frame clones appear in the TCRdb table, and some are missing; sequencing was by immunoSEQ multiplex PCR. The table has 49,000 or so clones, over 75% seen once. This clone was detected once. Its matching antigen is unknown. Trimming took 6 bases from V and 4 from J, leaving 12 bases between them. The CDR3 is 13 amino acids. The germline V gene encodes CDR1 WSHSY and CDR2 SAAADI. Regarding the study as a whole: Of all patients, around 93% showed vaccine-induced immune responses.

The sequence derives from a woman aged 40 to 55 with glioma. The sample was PBMCs, taken from a glioma patient whose treatment included an IDH1 peptide vaccine. This chain uses TRBV10-2 with TRBJ1-1; D gene ambiguous. The CDR3 DNA follows: TGCGCCAGCAGATTTCCGCAGTCCACTGAAGCTTTCTTT. This encodes CASRFPQSTEAFF.